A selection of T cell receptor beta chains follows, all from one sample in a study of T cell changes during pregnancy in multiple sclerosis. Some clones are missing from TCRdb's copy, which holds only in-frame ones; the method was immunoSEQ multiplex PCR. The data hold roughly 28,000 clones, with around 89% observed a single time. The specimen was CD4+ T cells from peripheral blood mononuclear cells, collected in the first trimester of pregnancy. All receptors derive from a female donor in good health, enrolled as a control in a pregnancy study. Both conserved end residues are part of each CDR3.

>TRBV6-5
CASKSGAFPYEQYF
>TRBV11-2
CASSSFYEQYF
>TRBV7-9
CASSLRDRGGGELFF
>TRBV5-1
CASSLTNRAYEQYF
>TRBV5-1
CASSFRLAGGSTANTQYF
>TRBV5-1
CASSVTPTGAGETQYF
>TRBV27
CASRYAGATNEKLFF
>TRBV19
CASRSGGIGTEAFF
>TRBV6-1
CASSEWATNGGYTF
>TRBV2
CASSIQGAGETQYF
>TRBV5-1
CASSLRPKGEGNTDTQYF
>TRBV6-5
CASSPRGLNQPQHF
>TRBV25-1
CASSGAGPSYEQYF
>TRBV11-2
CASSGIGGRNEKLFF
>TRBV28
CASSLLTKLSNQPQHF
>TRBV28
CASSLGLPSGGSSYNEQFF
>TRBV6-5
CASRPEGASYEQYF
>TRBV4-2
CASSQDPGVGSNQPQHF
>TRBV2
CASSPQGGTGAEAFF
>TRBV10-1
CASQKDRAEETQYF
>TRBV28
CASSSSDRSNYGYTF
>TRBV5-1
CASSATQRGYTF
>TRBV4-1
CASSQGLRGNEQFF
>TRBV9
CASSVGAALTDTQYF
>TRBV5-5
CASSLAGTGVSGNTIYF
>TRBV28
CASSSRPGTGGYEQYF
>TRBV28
CASSPRTGGISRQPQHF
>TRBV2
CASSEALQGTGDGYTF
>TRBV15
CATSSLESNTEAFF
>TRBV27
CASSFPSPSPLHF
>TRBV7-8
CASSLAGGDTQYF
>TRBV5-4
CASSYGVPAGANVLTF
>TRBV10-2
CASGTWTEAFF
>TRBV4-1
CASSQDKGGTNTEAFF
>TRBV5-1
CASSLYSNQETQYF
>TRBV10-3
CAIRTTGNNSPLHF
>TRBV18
CASSQTAMNTEAFF
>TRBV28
CASSYITRQEETQYF
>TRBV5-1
CASSSGVGTSYEQYF
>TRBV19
CASSPTDRAGGNTIYF
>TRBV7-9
CASSAKLVADTQYF
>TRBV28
CASSLGPERPNYGYTF
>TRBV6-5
CASRTSGGSTDTQYF
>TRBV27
CASSLAWGAIQYF
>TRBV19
CASSIVSGGPGELFF
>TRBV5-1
CASSFDSHYEQYF
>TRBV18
CASSHGQVYDSSEAFF
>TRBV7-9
CASSLESPGGSDTQYF
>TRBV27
CASSFRGGRTSTDTQYF
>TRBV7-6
CASSSRTRSYEQYF
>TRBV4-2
CASSQDIGELFF